Below, one TCR beta chain is given with its context. Its target is unknown. Assay used: immunoSEQ multiplex PCR; TCRdb lists only in-frame clones, some missing. Of under 80,000 clones listed, about 92% were seen once; the top ten hold 8.5% to 10%. The investigators sampled blood at baseline, at cycle 4 day 1, and at cycle 7 day 1. This record comes from a study of OX40 agonist ivuxolimab in advanced cancers. At the level of the study: A male proportion of around 86% was recorded, with mean age approximately 56 years and range about 20 to 90.

The CDR3 contains 14 residues. Germline V gene data show CDR1 as MNHNS and CDR2 as SASEGT. The V gene lost 0 bases and the J gene lost 5 bases, with 10 bases spanning the gap. General observations from the study: Not determined was the antigen specificity of the expanded peripheral T cells.

The genes are TRBV6-1 and TRBJ1-2; D is unresolved. The sample was CD4+ or CD8+ T cells sorted from blood, taken in a trial of the OX40 agonist ivuxolimab. This sequence originates from an adult with an advanced solid tumor such as melanoma, head and neck, liver or kidney cancer. CDR3 nucleotide sequence: TGTGCCAGCAGTGAAGCGCCGGCAGCGTATGGCTACACCTTC. It encodes CASSEAPAAYGYTF.